Following are 13 T cell receptor beta chains from one sample sequenced in a study of blood T cell repertoires in COVID-19. Libraries were prepared by immunoSEQ multiplex PCR; TCRdb keeps only in-frame clonotypes and omits some of them. Among about 320,000 clones listed, 89% were seen once. Source material: peripheral blood. These receptors originate from a woman in her twenties or thirties with COVID-19, enrolled during active disease.

This chain uses TRBV28 with TRBJ2-7; 8 bases map to TRBD2. The CDR3 is 15 residues long. In germline, CDR1 is MDHEN, CDR2 SYDVKM. V trimming: 5 bases; J trimming: 7 bases; junction bases outside the gene matches: 13. In DNA form, the CDR3 reads TGTGCCAGCAGTCCACCGGGACTAGGGGTGAGGGAGCAGTACTTC. Translated: CASSPPGLGVREQYF.

The chain links TRBV18 to TRBJ1-1; no reliable D call. V was cut by 6 bases and J by 6 bases, with 8 bases left in between. The CDR3 is made up of 11 amino acids. Germline V lookup: CDR1 KGHSH, CDR2 LQKENI. CDR3 in DNA: TGTGCCAGCTCGCAAGAGCCTGAAGCTTTCTTT. Its protein product is CASSQEPEAFF.

CDR3 coding DNA: TGTGCCAGCCTCCCGACGTTTACAGGGCCGAACACCGGGGAGCTGTTTTTT. It translates to CASLPTFTGPNTGELFF. The gene calls are TRBV18 and TRBJ2-2; D possibly corresponds to TRBD1 (6 bases). This CDR3 is 17 amino acids long. V lost 8 bases, J lost 0 bases, and 19 bases lay in between. Germline V gives CDR1 KGHSH, CDR2 LQKENI.

This sequence joins TRBV6-6 and TRBJ2-5; D might be TRBD1 (6 bases). V gave up 11 bases and J gave up 5 bases, with 15 bases separating them. CDR3 size: 12 residues. Germline V lookup: CDR1 MNHNY, CDR2 SVGAGI (reference sequence). The CDR3 is CACSRGSETQYF. In DNA form, the CDR3 reads TGTGCCTGCTCCAGGGGTAGCGAGACCCAGTACTTC.

The J gene is TRBJ1-1, the V gene TRBV30; TRBD1 agrees at 7 bases. Losses at the gene ends were 0 bases for V and 5 bases for J; bases not matched to a gene: 9. Germline V gene lookup returns CDR1 GTSNPN and CDR2 SVGIG (reference sequence). The CDR3 contains 15 residues. DNA for the CDR3: TGTGCCTGGAGTGTAAGGGCGACAGGGAGAACTGAAGCTTTCTTT. This translates into CAWSVRATGRTEAFF. The variable domain in full, completed from reference TRBV30 and TRBJ1-1, reads SQTIHQWPATLVQPVGSPLSLECTVEGTSNPNLYWYRQAAGRGLQLLFYSVGIGQISSEVPQNLSASRPQDRQFILSSKKLLLSDSGFYLCAWSVRATGRTEAFFGQGTRLTVV.

The CDR3 here is CASSLKGGAGGELFF. CDR3 in DNA: TGTGCCAGCAGCTTGAAAGGGGGCGCCGGCGGGGAGCTGTTTTTT. This sequence joins TRBV5-5 and TRBJ2-2; 7 nucleotides agree with TRBD1. Looked up from germline, CDR1 is SGHKS and CDR2 is YYEKEE (reference sequence). This CDR3 has 15 residues. The trim removed 1 base at V and 7 bases at J, leaving 7 bases unmatched.

The CDR3, as DNA: TGCGCCAGCAGCTCTTCGGGACTAGCGGGGCAAGAGACCCAGTACTTC. It translates to CASSSSGLAGQETQYF. The chain joins TRBV5-1 to TRBJ2-5; TRBD2 matches 13 bases. Germline loops: CDR1 SGHRS, CDR2 YFSETQ. Trimming took 3 bases from V and 2 from J; bases not matched to a gene: 4. This CDR3 contains 16 residues.

V gene TRBV19 combines with J gene TRBJ1-3; 9 bases are a match to TRBD1. This CDR3 spans 15 amino acids. The V and J ends lost 4 bases and 2 bases, in that order; junction bases with no gene match: 3. Germline CDR1 and CDR2: LNHDA and SQIVND (reference sequence). This CDR3 is CASSTQGAAGNTIYF. DNA for the CDR3: TGTGCCAGTAGTACACAGGGGGCTGCTGGAAACACCATATATTTT.

This clone was recorded once. The V gene is TRBV7-6, the J gene TRBJ2-2; a weak D match, TRBD2 (5 bases). The CDR3 consists of 16 residues. Trimming cost V 0 bases and J 2 bases, with 10 bases left between them. Germline-derived CDR1 and CDR2 are SGHVS and FNYEAQ. CDR3 sequence (DNA): TGTGCCAGCAGCTTAGCTGTCGGACTCAACACCGGGGAGCTGTTTTTT. Its protein product is CASSLAVGLNTGELFF.

This sequence joins TRBV4-1 and TRBJ2-1; 9 bases agree with TRBD1. The CDR3 length is 15 residues. In germline, CDR1 is MGHRA, CDR2 YSYEKL. Trimming at V came to 2 bases and at J to 6 bases, leaving 5 bases not matched to a gene. The CDR3 DNA reads TGCGCCAGCAGCCAAAGGGGACAGGGTGCCAATGAGCAGTTCTTC. The encoded protein is CASSQRGQGANEQFF.

The chain joins TRBV6-5 to TRBJ1-2; D perhaps matches TRBD1 (6 bases). The CDR3 is 14 residues long. The germline gives CDR1 MNHEY, CDR2 SVGAGI. V was pared by 6 bases and J by 0 bases, with 11 bases between. The CDR3 is CASSHGGSNYGYTF. DNA of the CDR3: TGTGCCAGCAGCCATGGGGGCTCTAACTATGGCTACACCTTC.

The CDR3 reads CASGSQGANTEAFF. For the CDR3, the DNA is TGTGCCAGCGGGTCACAGGGGGCGAATACTGAAGCTTTCTTT. The V gene is TRBV7-2, the J gene TRBJ1-1, with TRBD1 identical over 9 bases. The CDR3 totals 14 residues. V dropped 8 bases and J dropped 5; count of bases not matched to a gene: 9. In germline, CDR1 is SGHTA, CDR2 FQGNSA.

The chain has TRBV11-2 and TRBJ2-3; D is perhaps TRBD2 (5 bases). This CDR3 is 15 amino acids long. Trimming took off 1 base at V and 0 bases at J, with 8 bases between the two ends. CDR1 and CDR2 (germline): SGHAT, FQNNGV. Here the CDR3 DNA reads TGTGCCAGCAGCTTAGTAGGCGGGAGCACAGATACGCAGTATTTT. Protein product: CASSLVGGSTDTQYF.